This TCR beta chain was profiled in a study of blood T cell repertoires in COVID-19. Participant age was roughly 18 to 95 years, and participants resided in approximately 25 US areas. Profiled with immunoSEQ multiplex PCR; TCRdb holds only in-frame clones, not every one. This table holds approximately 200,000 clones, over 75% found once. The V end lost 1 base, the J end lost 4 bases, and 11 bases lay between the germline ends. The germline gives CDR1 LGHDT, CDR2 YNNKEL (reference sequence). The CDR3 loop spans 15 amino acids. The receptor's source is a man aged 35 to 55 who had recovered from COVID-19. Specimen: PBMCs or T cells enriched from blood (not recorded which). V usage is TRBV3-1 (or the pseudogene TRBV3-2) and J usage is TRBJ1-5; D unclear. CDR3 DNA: TGTGCCAGCAGCCAAGGAGTGGCCGGGAATCAGCCCCAGCATTTT. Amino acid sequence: CASSQGVAGNQPQHF.